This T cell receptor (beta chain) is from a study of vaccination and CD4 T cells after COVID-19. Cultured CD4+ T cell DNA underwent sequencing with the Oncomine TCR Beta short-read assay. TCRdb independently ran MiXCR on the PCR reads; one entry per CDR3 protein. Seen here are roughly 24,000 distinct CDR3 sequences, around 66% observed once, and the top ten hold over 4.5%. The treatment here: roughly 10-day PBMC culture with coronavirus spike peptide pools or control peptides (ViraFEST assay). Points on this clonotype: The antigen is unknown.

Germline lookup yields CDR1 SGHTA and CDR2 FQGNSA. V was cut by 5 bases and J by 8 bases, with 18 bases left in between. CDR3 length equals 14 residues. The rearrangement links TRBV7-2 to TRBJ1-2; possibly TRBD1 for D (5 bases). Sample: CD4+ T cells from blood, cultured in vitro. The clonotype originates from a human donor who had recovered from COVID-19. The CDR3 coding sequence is TGTGCCAGCAGCGTCCTTCGGGGCGGAAAAGGCTACACCTTC. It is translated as CASSVLRGGKGYTF.